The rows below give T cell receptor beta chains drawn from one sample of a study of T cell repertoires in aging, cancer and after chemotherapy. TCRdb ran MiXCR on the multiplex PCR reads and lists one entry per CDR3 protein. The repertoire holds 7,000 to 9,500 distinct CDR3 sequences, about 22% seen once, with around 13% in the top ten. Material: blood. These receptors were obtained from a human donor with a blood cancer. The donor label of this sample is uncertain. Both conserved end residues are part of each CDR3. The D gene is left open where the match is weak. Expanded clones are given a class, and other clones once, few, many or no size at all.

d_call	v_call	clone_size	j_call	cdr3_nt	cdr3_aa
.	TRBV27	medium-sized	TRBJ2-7	TGTGCCAGCAGTTTATCGGGCCGAAAGTCGAGCTCCTACGAGCAGTACTTC	CASSLSGRKSSSYEQYF
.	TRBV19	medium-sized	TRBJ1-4	TGTGCCAGTAGTATAGACAGGGAGTACGGAAAACTGTTTTTT	CASSIDREYGKLFF
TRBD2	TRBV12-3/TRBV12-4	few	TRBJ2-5	TGTGCCAGCAGTCCCTACAGCGGGGGGGCCATGGAGACCCAGTACTTC	CASSPYSGGAMETQYF
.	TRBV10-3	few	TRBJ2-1	TGTGCCATCAGTGCCCTTGACCTCAATGAGCAGTTCTTC	CAISALDLNEQFF
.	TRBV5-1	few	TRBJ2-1	TGCGCCAGCAGCTTGGCCGGAATAGGGGGCAATGAGCAGTTCTTC	CASSLAGIGGNEQFF
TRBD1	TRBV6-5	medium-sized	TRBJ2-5	TGTGCCAGCAGTGGCCTCAGGGGGGAGACCCAGTACTTC	CASSGLRGETQYF
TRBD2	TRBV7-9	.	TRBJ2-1	TGTGCCAGCAGCTTAAGTGGGACGGGACTAGCTTACAATGAGCAGTTCTTC	CASSLSGTGLAYNEQFF
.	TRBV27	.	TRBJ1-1	TGTGCCAGCAGTTTATCGTTGGGGTTTGAAGCTTTCTTT	CASSLSLGFEAFF
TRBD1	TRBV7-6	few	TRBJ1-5	TGTGCCAGCAGCCTTGGGACAGGGGGAATAGGTCAGCCCCAGCATTTT	CASSLGTGGIGQPQHF
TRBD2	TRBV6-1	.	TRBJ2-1	TGTGCCAGTCCCCCGGGACTAGCGGGAGGGGATGAGCAGTTCTTC	CASPPGLAGGDEQFF
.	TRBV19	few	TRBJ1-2	TGTGCCAGCGGGCGGGAAAGGTTTGGCTACACCTTC	CASGRERFGYTF
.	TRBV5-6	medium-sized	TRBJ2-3	TGTGCCAGCAGCCCGGGCATTCCCTTTCTGGATACGCAGTATTTT	CASSPGIPFLDTQYF
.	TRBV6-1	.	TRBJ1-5	TGTGCCAGCAGACAGGGAGGTAGTCAGCCCCAGCATTTT	CASRQGGSQPQHF
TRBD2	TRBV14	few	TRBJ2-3	TGTGCCAGCAGCCAAGTCGGGGGGGCTCCCACAGATACGCAGTATTTT	CASSQVGGAPTDTQYF
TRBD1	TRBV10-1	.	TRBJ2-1	TGCGCCAGCAGTGGGACAGGGTCCCTCAATGAGCAGTTCTTC	CASSGTGSLNEQFF
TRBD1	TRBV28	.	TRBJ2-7	TGTGCCAGCAGCTGGTCCCGGGACAGGAGATCCTACGAGCAGTACTTC	CASSWSRDRRSYEQYF
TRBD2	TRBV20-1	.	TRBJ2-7	TGCAGTGCTTTCCCTAGCGGGAGGGCCATCGAGCAGTACTTC	CSAFPSGRAIEQYF
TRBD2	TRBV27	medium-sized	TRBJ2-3	TGTGCCAGCAGCCCACCCCGGCTAGCGGGAGTCCCAGATACGCAGTATTTT	CASSPPRLAGVPDTQYF
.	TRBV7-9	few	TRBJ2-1	TGTGCCAGCAGTCAAGGACAGGAGCAGTTCTTC	CASSQGQEQFF
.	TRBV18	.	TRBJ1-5	TGTGCCAGCTCACCAGGGATAGGCTCCTATAGCAATCAGCCCCAGCATTTT	CASSPGIGSYSNQPQHF
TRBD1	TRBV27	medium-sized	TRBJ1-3	TGTGCCAGCAGCGCCGGGACAGGGGTTTATTCTGGAAACACCATATATTTT	CASSAGTGVYSGNTIYF
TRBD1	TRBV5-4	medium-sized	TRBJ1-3	TGTGCCATCCAGGGGGCTGGAAACACCATATATTTT	CAIQGAGNTIYF
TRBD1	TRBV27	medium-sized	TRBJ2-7	TGTGCCAGCAGACGTGTGACAGGGACCTACGAGCAGTACTTC	CASRRVTGTYEQYF
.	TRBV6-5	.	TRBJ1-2	TGTGCCAGCAGTTACTCGCGGGACAAGGGACCTTCTAACTATGGCTACACCTTC	CASSYSRDKGPSNYGYTF
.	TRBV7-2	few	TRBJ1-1	TGTGCCAGCAGCTTAGAGGTGGGCAGAAATACTGAAGCTTTCTTT	CASSLEVGRNTEAFF
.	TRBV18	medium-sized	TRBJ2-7	TGTGCCAGCTCATACGACAGATACGAGCAGTACTTC	CASSYDRYEQYF
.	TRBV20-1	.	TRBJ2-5	TGCAGTGCTCACCCGCGTGAGTCAGAGACCCAGTACTTC	CSAHPRESETQYF
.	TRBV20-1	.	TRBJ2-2	TGCAGTGCTGGAGCCCATCGAACCGGGGAGCTGTTTTTT	CSAGAHRTGELFF
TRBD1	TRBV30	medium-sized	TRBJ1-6	TGTGCCTGGAGTGTAGGGACAGGGACGTCACCCCTCCACTTT	CAWSVGTGTSPLHF
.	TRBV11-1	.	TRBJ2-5	TGTGCCAGCATCGAAAGCAGGGCCCAGACCCAGTACTTC	CASIESRAQTQYF
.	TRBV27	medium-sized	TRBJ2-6	TGTGCCAGCAGTTCCTCCCCTGGGGCCAACGTCCTGACTTTC	CASSSSPGANVLTF
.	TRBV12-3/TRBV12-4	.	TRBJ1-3	TGTGCCAGCAGTTCCCAGGGATCTGGAAACACCATATATTTT	CASSSQGSGNTIYF
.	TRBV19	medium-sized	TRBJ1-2	TGTGCCAGTAGTCCTTATAACAGGATCCTCTGGGCTTACAGTGGCTACACCTTC	CASSPYNRILWAYSGYTF
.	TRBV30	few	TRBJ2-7	TGTGCCTGGGGAGAGGGGATCGGCTACGAGCAGTACTTC	CAWGEGIGYEQYF
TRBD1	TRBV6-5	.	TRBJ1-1	TGTGCCAGCAGTTACTTCCCTCGAAAAAAAGACAGGGTAAACACTGAAGCTTTCTTT	CASSYFPRKKDRVNTEAFF
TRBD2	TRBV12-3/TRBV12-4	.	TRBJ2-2	TGTGCCAGCAGCTCTAAAGATGGGACTATTTTTACTCGCTCGGCCGGGGAGCTGTTTTTT	CASSSKDGTIFTRSAGELFF
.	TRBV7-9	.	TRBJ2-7	TGTGTCAGCAGCTTCCGGGATCCCGGAACCTACGAGCAGTACTTC	CVSSFRDPGTYEQYF
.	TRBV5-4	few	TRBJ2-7	TGTGCCAGCAGCGGAGGGGGTCAACACGCCTACGAGCAGTACTTC	CASSGGGQHAYEQYF
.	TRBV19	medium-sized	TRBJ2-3	TGTGCCAGTAGCCCCACCCCACTCACAGGAGATACGCAGTATTTT	CASSPTPLTGDTQYF
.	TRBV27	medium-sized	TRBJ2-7	TGTGCCAGCAGTTGGAATACAGGGACCGAGCAGTACTTC	CASSWNTGTEQYF
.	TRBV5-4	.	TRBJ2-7	TGTGCCAGCAGCCTGTACAGTAACGAGCAGTACTTC	CASSLYSNEQYF
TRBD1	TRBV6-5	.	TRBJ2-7	TGTGCCAGCAGTTGTGGGACAGGGGGCTACGAGCAGTACTTC	CASSCGTGGYEQYF
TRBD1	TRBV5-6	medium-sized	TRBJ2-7	TGTGCCAGCAGCTTGACAGGACAGGGTAGCGAGCAGTACTTC	CASSLTGQGSEQYF
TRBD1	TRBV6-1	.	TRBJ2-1	TGTGCCAGCAGTCGGGACAGGGCCTACAATGAGCAGTTCTTC	CASSRDRAYNEQFF
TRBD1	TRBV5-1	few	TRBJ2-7	TGCGCCAGCAGATCCCGGGACAGCTGGGCCTACGAGCAGTACTTC	CASRSRDSWAYEQYF
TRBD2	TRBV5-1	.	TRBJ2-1	TGCGCCAGCAGCTTTCGCGGGAGCGACAATGAGCAGTTCTTC	CASSFRGSDNEQFF
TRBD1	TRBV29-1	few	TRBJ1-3	TGCAGCGTTGTCCCATCTACAGGGGCTTATGGAAACACCATATATTTT	CSVVPSTGAYGNTIYF
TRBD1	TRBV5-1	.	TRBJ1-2	TGCGCCAGCAGCCTTACAGGGGAAGGCTATGGCTACACCTTC	CASSLTGEGYGYTF
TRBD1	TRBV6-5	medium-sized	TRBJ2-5	TGTGCCAGCAGTTATGACAGGGTACAGGAGACCCAGTACTTC	CASSYDRVQETQYF
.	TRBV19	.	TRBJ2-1	TGTGCCAGTAGTATAAGGTCGGCAGGGTGGAAGAATGAGCAGTTCTTC	CASSIRSAGWKNEQFF
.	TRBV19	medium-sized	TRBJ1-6	TGTGCCAGTAGACAACAGGATAATTCACCCCTCCACTTT	CASRQQDNSPLHF
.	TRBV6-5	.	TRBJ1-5	TGTGCCAGCAGTTCCTCACAGGGTAGTATCAATCAGCCCCAGCATTTT	CASSSSQGSINQPQHF
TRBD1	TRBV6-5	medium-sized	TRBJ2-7	TGTGCCGCCGGGACAGGGGGCTACGAGCAGTACTTC	CAAGTGGYEQYF
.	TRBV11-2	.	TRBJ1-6	TGTGCCAGCAGCGCACCCTCGGCCTATTCACCCCTCCACTTT	CASSAPSAYSPLHF
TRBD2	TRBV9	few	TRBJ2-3	TGTGCCAGCAGCGCCCAACTAGCGGGAGGAAGAGATACGCAGTATTTT	CASSAQLAGGRDTQYF
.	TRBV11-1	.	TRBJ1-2	TGTGCCAGCAGCTTAGCTGGGGGGTACGGCTACACCTTC	CASSLAGGYGYTF
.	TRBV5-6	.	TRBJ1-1	TGTGCCAGCACCCTTACGGGTACTGAAGCTTTCTTT	CASTLTGTEAFF
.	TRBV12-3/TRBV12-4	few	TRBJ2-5	TGTGCCAGCAGTTTAGCGGCAGCGTCCGTGCGGGAGACCCAGTACTTC	CASSLAAASVRETQYF
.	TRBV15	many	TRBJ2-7	TGTGCCACCAGCAGCGAAGGGGCCAGGTCAGGCGAGCAGTACTTC	CATSSEGARSGEQYF